This TCR beta chain was sequenced for a study of shared clonotypes between healthy human individuals. As for this clone: Other DNA sequences within the sample encode an identical CDR3.

There were only Caucasian adults among the donors, and all lived in Nashville, Tennessee. Measured with immunoSEQ multiplex PCR; TCRdb has only the in-frame clones, and not every one. Of over a million clones listed, around 82% were seen once; the top ten hold under 0.8%. The clonotype comes from a man between 18 and 29 years old in good health. Some clones in this sample may be carry-over from other donors' samples. The sample was memory CD4+ T cells from PBMCs. Subset indicated: CD45RA-negative fraction.

In DNA form, the CDR3 reads TGCGCCAGCAGCTTGGAGGGGAGGCAGCCCCAGCATTTT. Translated, it gives CASSLEGRQPQHF. The chain couples TRBV5-1 to TRBJ1-5; D may be TRBD1 (5 bases). V was cut by 0 bases and J by 7 bases, with 8 bases left in between. The CDR3 length is 13 residues. Germline V lookup: CDR1 SGHRS, CDR2 YFSETQ.